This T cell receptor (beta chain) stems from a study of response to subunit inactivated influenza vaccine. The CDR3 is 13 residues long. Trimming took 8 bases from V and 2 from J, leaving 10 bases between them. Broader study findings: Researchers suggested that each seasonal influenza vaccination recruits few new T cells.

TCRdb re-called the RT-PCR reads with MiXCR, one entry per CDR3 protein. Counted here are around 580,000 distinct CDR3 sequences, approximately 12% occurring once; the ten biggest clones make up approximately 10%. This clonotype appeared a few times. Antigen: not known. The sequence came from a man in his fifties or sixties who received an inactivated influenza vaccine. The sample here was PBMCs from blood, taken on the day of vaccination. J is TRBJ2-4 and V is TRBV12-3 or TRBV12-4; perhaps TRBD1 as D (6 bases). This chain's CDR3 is CASGRGSKNIQYF. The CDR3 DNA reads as TGTGCCAGCGGAAGGGGGTCCAAAAACATTCAGTACTTC.